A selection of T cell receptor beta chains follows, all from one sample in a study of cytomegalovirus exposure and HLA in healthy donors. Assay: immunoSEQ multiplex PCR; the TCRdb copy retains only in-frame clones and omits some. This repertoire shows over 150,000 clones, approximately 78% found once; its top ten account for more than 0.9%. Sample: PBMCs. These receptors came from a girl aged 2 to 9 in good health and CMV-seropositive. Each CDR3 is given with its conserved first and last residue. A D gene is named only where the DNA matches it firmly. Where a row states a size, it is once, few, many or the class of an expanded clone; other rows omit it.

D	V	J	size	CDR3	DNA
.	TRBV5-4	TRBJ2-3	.	CASSFRGSDTQYF	TGTGCCAGCAGCTTCCGAGGGAGTGATACGCAGTATTTT
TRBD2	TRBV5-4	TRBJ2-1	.	CASSLSLAGGPSYNEQFF	TGTGCCAGCAGCTTGTCCCTAGCGGGAGGGCCCTCCTACAATGAGCAGTTCTTC
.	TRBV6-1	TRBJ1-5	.	CASSPDRSSNQPQHF	TGTGCCAGCAGTCCCGATCGGTCGAGCAATCAGCCCCAGCATTTT
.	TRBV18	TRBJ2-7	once	CASSIERSLLYEQYF	TGTGCCAGCTCGATCGAGCGGAGTCTGCTCTACGAGCAGTACTTC
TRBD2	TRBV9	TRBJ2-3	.	CASSVSERDSTDTQYF	TGTGCCAGCAGCGTCTCGGAGCGGGACTCCACAGATACGCAGTATTTT
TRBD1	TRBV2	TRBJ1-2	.	CASPGMGQVVGYTF	TGTGCCAGCCCCGGAATGGGACAGGTGGTTGGCTACACCTTC
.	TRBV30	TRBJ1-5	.	CAWSRTVSNQPQHF	TGTGCCTGGAGTAGGACAGTTAGCAATCAGCCCCAGCATTTT
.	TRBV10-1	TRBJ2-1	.	CASSDPPKRGFNEQFF	TGCGCCAGCAGTGACCCCCCAAAACGGGGGTTCAATGAGCAGTTCTTC
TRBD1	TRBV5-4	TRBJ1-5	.	CASSWEGTGHQPQHF	TGTGCCAGCAGCTGGGAGGGGACAGGGCACCAGCCCCAGCATTTT
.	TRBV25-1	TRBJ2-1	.	CASSVHYEQFF	TGTGCCAGCAGTGTCCACTATGAGCAGTTCTTC
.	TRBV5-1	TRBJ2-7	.	CASSLGQLYEQYF	TGCGCCAGCAGCTTGGGGCAATTATACGAGCAGTACTTC
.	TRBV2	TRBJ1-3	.	CASSEDTLLSGNTIYF	TGTGCCAGCAGTGAGGACACCCTACTCTCTGGAAACACCATATATTTT
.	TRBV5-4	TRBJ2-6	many	CASSLATSFGANVLTF	TGTGCCAGCAGCTTGGCCACTAGCTTTGGGGCCAACGTCCTGACTTTC
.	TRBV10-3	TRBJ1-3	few	CAGVGSGNTIYF	TGTGCAGGGGTTGGCTCTGGAAACACCATATATTTT
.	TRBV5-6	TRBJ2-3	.	CASSLLDRRTDTQYF	TGTGCCAGCAGCTTGTTGGACAGACGAACGGATACGCAGTATTTT
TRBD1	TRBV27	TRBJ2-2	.	CASTGQGGSGELFF	TGTGCCAGCACCGGACAGGGTGGGTCCGGGGAGCTGTTTTTT
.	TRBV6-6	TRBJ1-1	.	CASSRTEPGGNTEAFF	TGTGCCAGCAGCCGTACCGAGCCCGGAGGGAACACTGAAGCTTTCTTT
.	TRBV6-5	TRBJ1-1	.	CASSYGDTMNTEAFF	TGTGCCAGCAGTTACGGGGACACCATGAACACTGAAGCTTTCTTT
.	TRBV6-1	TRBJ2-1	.	CASSEGQLDEQFF	TGTGCCAGCAGTGAAGGACAGTTGGATGAGCAGTTCTTC
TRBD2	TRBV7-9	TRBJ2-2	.	CASSLGREEAGELFF	TGTGCCAGCAGCTTGGGGAGGGAAGAAGCCGGGGAGCTGTTTTTT
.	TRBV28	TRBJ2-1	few	CATDQGVPLNGEQFF	TGTGCCACCGACCAAGGGGTTCCCCTTAATGGTGAGCAGTTCTTC
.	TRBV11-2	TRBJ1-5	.	CASSFVSSSNQPQHF	TGTGCCAGCAGCTTCGTTTCGTCCAGCAATCAGCCCCAGCATTTT
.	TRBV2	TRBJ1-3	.	CASRGFSGNTIYF	TGTGCCAGCAGGGGCTTCTCTGGAAACACCATATATTTT
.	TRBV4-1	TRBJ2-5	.	CASSHRVAETQYF	TGCGCCAGCAGCCACAGGGTAGCAGAGACCCAGTACTTC
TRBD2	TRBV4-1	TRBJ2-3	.	CASSLSGSTDTQYF	TGCGCCAGCAGCCTTAGCGGGAGCACAGATACGCAGTATTTT